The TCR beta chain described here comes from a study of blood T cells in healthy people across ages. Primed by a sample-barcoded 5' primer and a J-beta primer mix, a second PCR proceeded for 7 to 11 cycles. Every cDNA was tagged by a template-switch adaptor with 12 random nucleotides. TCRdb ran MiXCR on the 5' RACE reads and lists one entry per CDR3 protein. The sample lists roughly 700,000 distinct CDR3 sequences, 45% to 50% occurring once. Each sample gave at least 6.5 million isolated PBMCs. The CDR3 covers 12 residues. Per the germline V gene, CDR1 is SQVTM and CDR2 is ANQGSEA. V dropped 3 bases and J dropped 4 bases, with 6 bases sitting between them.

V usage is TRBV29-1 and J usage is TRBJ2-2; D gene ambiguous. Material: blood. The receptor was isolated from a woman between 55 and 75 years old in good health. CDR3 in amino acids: CSVDLVTGELFF. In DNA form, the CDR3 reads TGCAGCGTTGATCTAGTCACCGGGGAGCTGTTTTTT.